This T cell receptor beta chain was identified in a study of T cell responses to AZD1222 COVID-19 vaccine. The protocol was immunoSEQ multiplex PCR, while the TCRdb copy is restricted to in-frame clones and leaves out a portion. The sample lists 80,000 to 130,000 clones; approximately 88% were seen once. The CDR3 runs to 15 residues. Germline loops: CDR1 MNHEY, CDR2 SMNVEV (reference sequence). The V and J ends lost 6 bases and 4 bases respectively, with 15 bases between them. The specimen was peripheral blood, collected on day 0 of AZD1222 vaccination. The sequence was collected from an adult in good health. The gene calls are TRBV27 and TRBJ1-4; D is unresolved. DNA of the CDR3: TGTGCCAGCAGACGTACTAGATTAAGTAATGAAAAACTGTTTTTT. This gives the protein CASRRTRLSNEKLFF.